Presented here are 14 T cell receptor beta chains from one specimen sequenced in a study of T cell responses to AZD1222 COVID-19 vaccine. This table comes from immunoSEQ multiplex PCR, and its TCRdb copy is limited to in-frame clones, with some not included. Here the sample spans 110,000 to 150,000 clones, about 91% being singletons. This specimen consisted of peripheral blood, obtained on day 0 of AZD1222 vaccination. The receptors were sampled from an adult in good health.

The V call is TRBV19, the J call TRBJ2-2; D is unresolved. The CDR3 is 13 residues long. In germline, CDR1 is LNHDA, CDR2 SQIVND (reference sequence). V gave up 5 bases and J gave up 6 bases, with 10 bases separating them. CDR3 nucleotides: TGTGCCAGTAGTTTCGACCTGGCCGGGGAGCTGTTTTTT. The encoded protein is CASSFDLAGELFF. The whole variable domain, filled in from reference TRBV19 and TRBJ2-2, reads DGGITQSPKYLFRKEGQNVTLSCEQNLNHDAMYWYRQDPGQGLRLIYYSQIVNDFQKGDIAEGYSVSREKKESFPLTVTSAQKNPTAFYLCASSFDLAGELFFGEGSRLTVL.

J is TRBJ2-7 and V is TRBV20-1, with a possible D match to TRBD1 (6 bases). Germline CDR1 reads DFQATT; CDR2 reads SNEGSKA (reference sequence). The ends were cut back, 3 bases at V and 0 bases at J, with 12 bases in the middle. The CDR3 is 14 residues long. Written as DNA, the CDR3 is TGCAGTGCTAGTCAGGACAGAGACTCCTACGAGCAGTACTTC. Protein sequence: CSASQDRDSYEQYF.

This clone was observed once. V usage is TRBV19 and J usage is TRBJ1-5; the D is unclear. The CDR3 runs to 16 residues. Germline lookup yields CDR1 LNHDA and CDR2 SQIVND (reference sequence). V dropped 8 bases and J dropped 9 bases, with 26 bases sitting between them. This chain's CDR3 is CASDNRVGIGQRPQHF. The CDR3 region has the DNA TGTGCCAGTGACAACCGGGTAGGGATCGGTCAGCGGCCCCAGCATTTT.

The chain links TRBV6-2 or TRBV6-3 to TRBJ2-5; the D is unclear. Germline lookup yields CDR1 MNHEY and CDR2 SVGEGT. The CDR3 length is 12 residues. The V and J ends lost 2 bases and 5 bases respectively, with 6 bases between them. The CDR3 region is CASSYGLETQYF. The CDR3 region has the DNA TGTGCCAGCAGTTACGGGCTGGAGACCCAGTACTTC.

The chain employs TRBV5-1 and TRBJ2-3, with 8 bases lining up with TRBD2. The CDR3 covers 18 residues. The V and J ends lost 0 bases and 2 bases, in that order; junction bases with no gene match: 11. Germline CDR1 SGHRS, CDR2 YFSETQ. The CDR3 is CASSLGAGGRSYTDTQYF. CDR3 bases: TGCGCCAGCAGCTTGGGGGCGGGGGGCCGAAGCTACACAGATACGCAGTATTTT.

The chain employs TRBV4-1 and TRBJ1-5; 8 positions match TRBD1. Germline V gives CDR1 MGHRA, CDR2 YSYEKL. The CDR3 is 15 amino acids. Trimming at V came to 1 base and at J to 4 bases, leaving 3 bases not matched to a gene. CDR3 sequence reads: CASSQADRGNQPQHF. As DNA, the CDR3 is TGCGCCAGCAGCCAAGCCGACAGGGGAAATCAGCCCCAGCATTTT.

This clone came up many times. The genes are TRBV7-9 and TRBJ1-1; no definite D call. Trimming stripped 0 bases from V and 1 base from J, with 3 bases between. The CDR3 has 13 amino acids. CDR1 and CDR2 (germline): SEHNR, FQNEAQ (reference sequence). The CDR3 DNA sequence: TGTGCCAGCAGCTTAGCTCAGAACACTGAAGCTTTCTTT. This translates into CASSLAQNTEAFF.

The rearrangement links TRBV9 to TRBJ1-2; D is uncertain. Trimming left V 3 bases short and J 1 base short, with 4 bases between. The CDR3 runs to 12 residues. The germline gives CDR1 SGDLS, CDR2 YYNGEE. The CDR3 DNA reads TGTGCCAGCAGCGCAAGTAACTATGGCTACACCTTC. Its translation is CASSASNYGYTF.

This chain connects TRBV6-6 to TRBJ1-1, with D hard to call. Germline V CDR1 and CDR2: MNHNY, SVGAGI (reference sequence). The CDR3 is made up of 13 amino acids. The V end lost 5 bases, the J end lost 8 bases, and 15 bases lay between the germline ends. CDR3 region: CASSLPKDREAFF. The CDR3 DNA is TGTGCCAGCAGTCTCCCGAAGGATAGGGAAGCTTTCTTT.

This chain links TRBV19 with TRBJ2-2, with D hard to call. The CDR3 runs to 14 residues. CDR1 is LNHDA and CDR2 is SQIVND in the germline V gene (reference sequence). V lost 3 bases and J lost 4, with 9 bases in between. The CDR3 DNA reads TGTGCCAGTAGTATTCTGGGAAGCACCGGGGAGCTGTTTTTT. It specifies CASSILGSTGELFF.

The sample holds one count of this clone. The rearrangement joins TRBV12-5 to TRBJ2-2; unclear D gene. The CDR3 loop spans 16 amino acids. Deletions cut 1 base from V and 3 bases from J, with 12 bases between. The germline V gene has CDR1 LGHNT and CDR2 FRNRAP. The CDR3 coding sequence is TGTGCTAGTGGTTTGGGGCCCCCCGCGGACACCGGGGAGCTGTTTTTT. The encoded protein is CASGLGPPADTGELFF.

The chain joins TRBV4-1 to TRBJ1-2, with D possibly being TRBD1 (5 bases). Germline CDR1 and CDR2: MGHRA and YSYEKL. The CDR3 runs to 15 residues. Trimming left V 3 bases short and J 5 bases short, with 16 bases between. The CDR3 nucleotides are TGCGCCAGCAGCCAGCAGGACACGGTCGCTTATGGCTACACCTTC. This sequence encodes CASSQQDTVAYGYTF.

The J gene is TRBJ1-6, the V gene TRBV11-2; D uncertain. This CDR3 spans 15 amino acids. Trimming removed 5 bases at V and 8 bases at J, with 16 bases between. Germline CDR1 reads SGHAT; CDR2 reads FQNNGV. The CDR3 nucleotides read TGTGCCAGCAGCCCGGACTACGGGGTGGATTCACCCCTCCACTTT. Translation gives CASSPDYGVDSPLHF.

The rearrangement joins TRBV11-2 to TRBJ1-5; D not certain. With 1 base removed from V and 9 bases from J, the gap between germline ends came to 10 bases. The V gene's germline CDR1 is SGHAT and CDR2 FQNNGV. The CDR3 totals 13 residues. The CDR3 DNA follows: TGTGCCAGCAGCTTAGGGGATATTTGGCCCCAGCATTTT. It yields the protein CASSLGDIWPQHF.